This TCR beta chain was sequenced for a study of control samples from healthy donors and cancer patients. There are 11 residues in the CDR3. Trimming pared 0 bases from V and 8 bases from J, leaving 7 bases between. Germline CDR1 is DFQATT and CDR2 is SNEGSKA (reference sequence). The data were produced by immunoSEQ multiplex PCR, yet TCRdb's version contains in-frame clones alone and is incomplete. Among around 52,000 clones, approximately 90% were seen once, and the ten largest hold roughly 0.9%. This sequence originates from a man aged 30 to 39 with colorectal cancer. The chain uses TRBV20-1 and TRBJ1-2; D not resolved. The specimen was PBMCs. The CDR3: CSARDIDGYTF. DNA of the CDR3: TGCAGTGCTAGAGATATAGACGGCTACACCTTC.